Listed below are T cell receptor beta chains from one sample, sequenced in a study of cytomegalovirus exposure and HLA in healthy donors. Sequenced by immunoSEQ multiplex PCR; TCRdb stores in-frame clones only, minus some. The sample holds more than 250,000 clones; 86% are singletons and the top ten take about 0.91%. The material sequenced was PBMCs. The origin of the receptors is a woman younger than 30 in good health and CMV-seronegative. Both conserved end residues are part of each CDR3. A D gene is named only where the DNA matches it firmly.

v_call,d_call,cdr3_aa
TRBV18,TRBD2,CASSLTSGVSYEQYF
TRBV28,.,CASSPDIGTSKYEQYF
TRBV2,.,CASMGGAGEKLFF
TRBV27,.,CASIAGGTQYF
TRBV29-1,TRBD1,CSVEGLTGGGTEAFF
TRBV19,.,CASRDGTGSNYGYTF
TRBV5-1,TRBD1,CASSPTGISNTEAFF
TRBV7-2,TRBD2,CASSLFLGGDSYEQYF
TRBV13,TRBD1,CASSLAVDRGYEQYF
TRBV9,TRBD1,CASSPRGPETQYF
TRBV4-3,TRBD1,CASSQDRGSGNTEAFF
TRBV12-5,.,CASGLANYEQYF
TRBV6-5,.,CASRVAGVQETQYF
TRBV27,TRBD2,CASSSLAGVNAYEQYF
TRBV5-1,.,CASMGAKGHPNSYGYTF
TRBV5-1,.,CASSLGSEAFF
TRBV6-5,.,CASSLTEWSYEQYF
TRBV5-1,.,CASSLESEQFF
TRBV19,TRBD1,CASSIGGTGGNQPQHF
TRBV18,.,CASSPTRDTYYGYTF
TRBV13,TRBD2,CASSFWGRAGHEQFF
TRBV27,TRBD2,CASSLSLAGRNEQFF
TRBV27,.,CASSWRASSSYEQYF
TRBV27,.,CASRLRDTDTQYF
TRBV29-1,TRBD1,CSVQIYRGDNEQFF
TRBV4-1,TRBD2,CASSQDVAGRSYEQYF
TRBV28,TRBD2,CASSLGAGVEFF
TRBV4-2,.,CASSQEDNHSGNTIYF
TRBV28,.,CASSFRVASNYGYTF
TRBV5-6,TRBD2,CASSSSGREFF
TRBV4-3,.,CASSQDIRGGGGYTF
TRBV7-8,.,CASSLDQETQYF
TRBV5-8,TRBD1,CASSLWDSYEQYF
TRBV4-2,TRBD2,CASQFSSGGRATGANVLTF
TRBV11-3,TRBD2,CASSSAWRERADTQYF
TRBV30,TRBD2,CAWSSGGSYNEQFF
TRBV5-4,.,CASSLVEAYEQYF
TRBV28,TRBD1,CASRGQGFVYEQYF
TRBV5-1,.,CASSFDRNYGYTF
TRBV5-1,TRBD1,CASSLWQGGGYTF